The clone carrying this TCR beta chain was counted a few times. Its antigen is unidentified. These data belong to a study of CD8+ T cells in alopecia areata. Study in general: Treatment of the treated patients consisted of oral tofacitinib, 5 to 10 mg twice daily.

It was cDNA, reverse transcribed from extracted RNA, that served as the sequencing template. Here immunoSEQ multiplex PCR was the method, and the copy in TCRdb shows in-frame clones only, minus some. The sample carries more than 150,000 clones, about 60% recorded once. Documented treatment: oral pan-JAK inhibitor, 5-10 mg twice daily. This CDR3 comprises 15 residues. V lost 4 bases and J lost 4, with 16 bases in between. CDR1 is SGHNT and CDR2 is YYREEE in the germline V gene (reference sequence). Study conclusions and caveats: Persistence in scalp and blood during tofacitinib was observed for many expanded lesional clones.

V gene TRBV5-4 combines with J gene TRBJ2-3; D may be TRBD1 or TRBD2 (6 bases each). This specimen was CD4+ T cells sorted from blood, taken at week 4, from a patient treated with tofacitinib. The sequence was obtained from a human donor with alopecia areata. CDR3 residues: CASSIPRGGPDTQYF. The CDR3 DNA is TGTGCCAGCAGCATACCCAGGGGAGGCCCAGATACGCAGTATTTT. The complete variable domain, with remaining parts taken from reference TRBV5-4 and TRBJ2-3, reads ETGVTQSPTHLIKTRGQQVTLRCSSQSGHNTVSWYQQALGQGPQFIFQYYREEENGRGNFPPRFSGLQFPNYSSELNVNALELDDSALYLCASSIPRGGPDTQYFGPGTRLTVL.